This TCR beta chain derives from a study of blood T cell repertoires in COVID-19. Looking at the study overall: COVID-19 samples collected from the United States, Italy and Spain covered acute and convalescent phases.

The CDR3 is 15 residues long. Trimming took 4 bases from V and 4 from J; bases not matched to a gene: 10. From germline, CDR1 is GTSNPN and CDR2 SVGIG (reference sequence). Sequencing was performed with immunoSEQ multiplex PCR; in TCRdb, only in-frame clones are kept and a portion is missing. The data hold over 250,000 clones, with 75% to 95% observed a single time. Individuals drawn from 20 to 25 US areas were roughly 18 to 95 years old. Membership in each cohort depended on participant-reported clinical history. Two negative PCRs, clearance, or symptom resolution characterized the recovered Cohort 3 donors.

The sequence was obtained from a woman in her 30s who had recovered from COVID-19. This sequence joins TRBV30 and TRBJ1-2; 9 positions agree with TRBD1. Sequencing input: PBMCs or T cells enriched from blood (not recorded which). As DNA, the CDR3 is TGTGCCTGGACCACGGGACAGGGTAAACTCTATGGCTACACCTTC. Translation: CAWTTGQGKLYGYTF.